This TCR beta chain emerged from a study of blood T cell repertoires in COVID-19. Study summary: Italy, Spain and the United States were the sources of the convalescent and acute COVID-19 samples. The analysed material was cDNA or gDNA that came from T cells, B-cell-depleted T cells, or PBMCs.

In the original analysis: How many nucleated cells were present was estimated from reference gene primer amplification. The table came from immunoSEQ multiplex PCR; TCRdb's copy has only in-frame clones and leaves some out. The DNA was the basis for D and trimming; V, J and clone size are from that table. Of 60,000 to 70,000 clones in the sample, roughly 88% were seen once. V lost 7 bases, J lost 4 bases, and 6 bases stayed unmatched. The CDR3 runs 13 residues. Germline V gene lookup returns CDR1 MDHEN and CDR2 SYDVKM. This chain connects TRBV28 to TRBJ1-2, with TRBD1 matching over 7 bases. The receptor was derived from a woman between 55 and 75 years old with acute or convalescent COVID-19. The sequenced sample was peripheral blood. The CDR3 spells CASTSDRLYGYTF. The CDR3 DNA reads as TGTGCCAGCACTTCGGACAGGCTCTATGGCTACACCTTC.